A selection of T cell receptor beta chains follows, all from one sample in a study of control samples from healthy donors and cancer patients. Sequencing was performed with immunoSEQ multiplex PCR; in TCRdb, only in-frame clones are kept and a portion is missing. The sample has about 120,000 clones; 80% to 90% are singletons. Sequencing was done on a sample of blood. These receptors were obtained from a man aged 50-60 years in good health. Both conserved end residues are part of each CDR3. A D gene is named only where the DNA matches it firmly. Size is stated for part of the rows, as once, few or many counts, or as a class when the clone is expanded.

.	TRBV7-2	.	TRBJ1-6	TGTGCCAGCAGCTTAATCGCACAGGTTGGGTCCTATAATTCACCCCTCCACTTT	CASSLIAQVGSYNSPLHF
.	TRBV12-3/TRBV12-4	.	TRBJ1-1	TGTGCCAGCAGTTTAGATTGGAGCACTGAAGCTTTCTTT	CASSLDWSTEAFF
TRBD1	TRBV15	.	TRBJ2-5	TGTGCCACCAGCAGAGGGATCTGGGACAGGCGACAAGAGACCCAGTACTTC	CATSRGIWDRRQETQYF
.	TRBV7-8	.	TRBJ1-3	TGTGCCAGCAGCTTAGTTCGAGGCGTCTCTGGAAACACCATATATTTT	CASSLVRGVSGNTIYF
.	TRBV4-1	few	TRBJ1-1	TGCGCCAGCAGCCAACTACAGGCCCGAGACTCGAACACTGAAGCTTTCTTT	CASSQLQARDSNTEAFF
TRBD1	TRBV25-1	.	TRBJ1-2	TGTGCCAGCAGGGGGACAGGGGTCTATGGCTACACCTTC	CASRGTGVYGYTF
TRBD2	TRBV27	once	TRBJ2-1	TGTGCCAGCAGTTTAGCGGGGGGCGGCAATGAGCAGTTCTTC	CASSLAGGGNEQFF
.	TRBV11-3	once	TRBJ2-5	TGTGCCAGCAGCTTAGAGGGCAGCGGCCGGGGTGAGACCCAGTACTTC	CASSLEGSGRGETQYF
.	TRBV27	.	TRBJ1-2	TGTGCCAGCAGTTTGACCGGGCCCTCCTATGGCTACACCTTC	CASSLTGPSYGYTF
.	TRBV28	.	TRBJ2-1	TGTGCCAGCGGGATTCCGGGGGATTACAATGAGCAGTTCTTC	CASGIPGDYNEQFF
.	TRBV7-9	.	TRBJ1-1	TGTGCCAGCAGCCTGGGACGCCACGGCGTCACTGAAGCTTTCTTT	CASSLGRHGVTEAFF
.	TRBV20-1	.	TRBJ2-7	TGCAGTGCTAGTTCAGGAACCGGGTACGAGCAGTACTTC	CSASSGTGYEQYF
TRBD1	TRBV27	.	TRBJ2-3	TGTGCCAGCAGTCCCCGGACAGGGCCAGATACGCAGTATTTT	CASSPRTGPDTQYF
TRBD1	TRBV6-5	.	TRBJ1-1	TGTGCCAGCGGGGGACAGACACTTAACACTGAAGCTTTCTTT	CASGGQTLNTEAFF
.	TRBV18	once	TRBJ1-2	TGTGCCAGCTCACCAGGCTCACAGACCTATGGCTACACCTTC	CASSPGSQTYGYTF
.	TRBV29-1	.	TRBJ2-1	TGCAGCGTTGTAGTGCTAAATGAGCAGTTCTTC	CSVVVLNEQFF
.	TRBV29-1	.	TRBJ1-2	TGCAGCGTTGAGGGTAAAGACTATGGCTACACCTTC	CSVEGKDYGYTF
.	TRBV5-6	.	TRBJ2-5	TGTGCCAGCAGCTTCAACCAAGAGACCCAGTACTTC	CASSFNQETQYF
.	TRBV29-1	.	TRBJ1-4	TGCAGCGTTGTTGTCTATGAAAAACTGTTTTTT	CSVVVYEKLFF
.	TRBV6-2/TRBV6-3	.	TRBJ1-2	TGTGCCAGCAGTTACTCGATAGGCAGGGACGACGGCTACACCTTC	CASSYSIGRDDGYTF
TRBD1	TRBV19	once	TRBJ2-3	TGTGCCAGTAGTGCCAGGACAGGGGCAGCAGATACGCAGTATTTT	CASSARTGAADTQYF
.	TRBV7-9	.	TRBJ2-7	TGTGCCAGCAGCTTCGGCCCGGTAGACTCCTACGAGCAGTACTTC	CASSFGPVDSYEQYF
.	TRBV27	.	TRBJ1-6	TGTGCCAGCAACCTAGGGGGGAGCTATCGAACCAATTCACCCCTCCACTTT	CASNLGGSYRTNSPLHF
.	TRBV27	.	TRBJ1-6	TGTGCCAGCAGTTTATCCCCGACGGACCCCAAGGGGGCCCTCCACTTT	CASSLSPTDPKGALHF
.	TRBV27	.	TRBJ1-2	TGTGCCAGCAGTTTATCCGGACAACCTGGCTACACCTTC	CASSLSGQPGYTF
.	TRBV19	.	TRBJ1-2	TGTGCCAGTAAGACGGGGGGCAGTGGCTATGGCTACACCTTC	CASKTGGSGYGYTF
.	TRBV6-5	.	TRBJ2-3	TGTGCCAGCAGCCCCTTGACCGGAGATACGCAGTATTTT	CASSPLTGDTQYF
.	TRBV5-1	.	TRBJ1-1	TGCGCCAGCAGCCCTACACCCGGGGCAGTCAACACTGAAGCTTTCTTT	CASSPTPGAVNTEAFF
TRBD1	TRBV2	.	TRBJ1-2	TGTGCCAGCAGTGTCGGACAGGCAACTAACTATGGCTACACCTTC	CASSVGQATNYGYTF
.	TRBV6-6	.	TRBJ1-1	TGTGCCAGCAGTTACTCCGAGACAGCTATGAACACTGAAGCTTTCTTT	CASSYSETAMNTEAFF
.	TRBV6-6	.	TRBJ2-7	TGTGCCAGCAGTTATGTGGCAGACCCCTACGAGCAGTACTTC	CASSYVADPYEQYF
.	TRBV18	.	TRBJ1-1	TGTGCCAGCTCACCACCGACAAAGATGAACACTGAAGCTTTCTTT	CASSPPTKMNTEAFF
TRBD1	TRBV6-2/TRBV6-3	.	TRBJ2-7	TGTGCCAGCAGTGCAGGGGGAAACGAGCAGTACTTC	CASSAGGNEQYF
.	TRBV25-1	.	TRBJ2-7	TGTGCCAGCAGTGAATCCCGGGGGATGGGCGAGCAGTACTTC	CASSESRGMGEQYF
.	TRBV14	.	TRBJ2-7	TGTGCCAGCAGCCAGGCGAGCTACGAGCAGTACTTC	CASSQASYEQYF
TRBD1	TRBV25-1	.	TRBJ1-5	TGTGCCAGCAGTTCAACTCGACAGGGCGATCAGCCCCAGCATTTT	CASSSTRQGDQPQHF
TRBD1	TRBV5-1	.	TRBJ1-2	TGCGCCAGCAGCCCGGGACAGGTGGCGGATGGCTACACCTTC	CASSPGQVADGYTF
TRBD1	TRBV19	.	TRBJ2-1	TGTGCCACCACCCGGGACAGGGTTTCGAATGAGCAGTTCTTC	CATTRDRVSNEQFF
TRBD1	TRBV5-1	.	TRBJ2-1	TGCGCCAGCAGCTCCGGGACAGGGGATAAGGAGCAGTTCTTC	CASSSGTGDKEQFF
.	TRBV5-4	.	TRBJ1-2	TGTGCCAGCAGCCTTGACAACAACTATGGCTACACCTTC	CASSLDNNYGYTF
TRBD1	TRBV19	.	TRBJ2-7	TGTGCCAGTAGCGCCGGGACAGACCGCTACGAGCAGTACTTC	CASSAGTDRYEQYF
.	TRBV2	.	TRBJ1-4	TGTGCCAGCAGTGAGCTCTGGGGGCGATCTAATGAAAAACTGTTTTTT	CASSELWGRSNEKLFF
TRBD1	TRBV11-2	.	TRBJ2-7	TGTGCCAGCAGCGCCACAGGGGACTCCTACGAGCAGTACTTC	CASSATGDSYEQYF
.	TRBV7-2	.	TRBJ1-1	TGTGCCAGCAGCTTAGTAGGGGGGCGCGGAGCTTTCTTT	CASSLVGGRGAFF
.	TRBV7-9	.	TRBJ2-5	TGTGCCAGCAGCTTTAAGAGGACGGGTATAATAGAGACCCAGTACTTC	CASSFKRTGIIETQYF
.	TRBV6-2/TRBV6-3	.	TRBJ1-1	TGTGCCAGCAGTTACAGTCGAGGAGTTCTGAACACTGAAGCTTTCTTT	CASSYSRGVLNTEAFF
.	TRBV10-3	.	TRBJ2-5	TGTGCCATCACAGGGGGGGTAGGAGAGACCCAGTACTTC	CAITGGVGETQYF
.	TRBV6-1	.	TRBJ1-2	TGTGCCAGCAGTGATGGGAGGGGCCCTACTAACTATGGCTACACCTTC	CASSDGRGPTNYGYTF
.	TRBV5-1	.	TRBJ1-1	TGCGCCAGCAGCCAAACAGGGTCGAACACTGAAGCTTTCTTT	CASSQTGSNTEAFF
TRBD1	TRBV5-1	.	TRBJ2-7	TGCGCCAGCAGCTTCCGGGACAGGGGGCAAGGCGAGCAGTACTTC	CASSFRDRGQGEQYF
.	TRBV6-1	few	TRBJ2-7	TGTGCCAGCAGTGAACGGGCGGCTGACGAGCAGTACTTC	CASSERAADEQYF
TRBD1	TRBV14	.	TRBJ2-4	TGTGCCAGCAGCCAAGAATATGGGACAGAAACCAAAAACATTCAGTACTTC	CASSQEYGTETKNIQYF
TRBD1	TRBV5-6	.	TRBJ2-7	TGTGCCAGCAGCTTGCAAGCCCACCCGGGACAGGGGGCCTACGAGCAGTACTTC	CASSLQAHPGQGAYEQYF
.	TRBV3-1/TRBV3-2	.	TRBJ1-3	TGTGCCAGCAGCCAAGATCAAGAGGGGTCTGGAAACACCATATATTTT	CASSQDQEGSGNTIYF
.	TRBV30	.	TRBJ1-1	TGTGCCTGGACGAGGAACACTGAAGCTTTCTTT	CAWTRNTEAFF